The clone carrying this T cell receptor (beta chain) was seen a few times. The source of the sample is a study of beta chain features in type 1 diabetes. Sequencing targeted expressed TCRB transcripts, as all isolated RNA had been reverse transcribed. Data came from immunoSEQ multiplex PCR; TCRdb stores just in-frame clones and leaves some out. The table includes 250,000 to 350,000 clones, 11% detected once. The V gene end was trimmed by 5 bases and the J gene end by 4 bases; junction bases not matched to a gene: 8. The CDR3 length is 16 residues. CDR1 SGHDN and CDR2 FVKESK come from the germline V gene.

This clonotype originated in a woman in her 30s in good health. Sequencing was done on a sample of naive CD4+ T cells from blood. The chain combines TRBV14 with TRBJ2-5; TRBD2 matches 12 bases. The CDR3 coding sequence is TGTGCCAGCAGCTACTCGGGACTAGCGGGCTTAGAGACCCAGTACTTC. Translating gives CASSYSGLAGLETQYF. The full variable domain, completed using reference TRBV14 and TRBJ2-5, is EAGVTQFPSHSVIEKGQTVTLRCDPISGHDNLYWYRRVMGKEIKFLLHFVKESKQDESGMPNNRFLAERTGGTYSTLKVQPAELEDSGVYFCASSYSGLAGLETQYFGPGTRLLVL.